The entry below gives a single T cell receptor (beta chain) sequence along with its context. Its antigen remains undetermined. Base qualities were left out, and no much larger clone turns up one base away. The data derive from a study of blood T cell repertoires in COVID-19 (dated by TCRdb to between 2020 and 2021). For the study in its entirety: The collaborator samples originated in the United States, Italy and Spain and spanned the acute and convalescent phases of COVID-19. The repertoires were released in a freely available public database intended as a resource for research on the immune response to SARS-CoV-2. The sample metadata nearly always contained a de-identified subject ID, COVID-19 status, age in years and sex. The prospective study material was composed of cDNA or gDNA derived from T cells, B-cell-depleted T cells, or PBMCs. The samples were drawn from the first 160 participants of the ongoing ImmuneRACE study and from about 1,200 subjects provided by 6 global collaborators. The dataset comprised deeply sampled blood TCRbeta repertoires from subjects exposed to, actively infected with, or recovered from COVID-19. HLA class I and class II types, where available, came from metadata supplied by the sample provider rather than from assay-based typing.

TCRbeta CDR3 regions were amplified from genomic DNA using the immunoSEQ Assay, a bias-controlled multiplex PCR. The paper's data handling went like this. Nucleated cell counts per sample were estimated from amplification of reference gene primers within the assay. To quantify the absolute abundance of each unique TCRbeta CDR3 rearrangement, sequence reads were collapsed and filtered. Productive Simpson clonality was computed per sample as the square root of Simpson's diversity index over productive rearrangements. TCRdb's version of the immuneACCESS table is confined to in-frame rearrangements and falls short of the full clone set. An unresolved V gene accounts for under half of the shortfall where checked; the remainder is of unknown origin. The DNA was the basis for D and trimming; V, J and clone size are from that table. Within this sample are approximately 210,000 clones, with about 90% of them counted one time only. The ten largest clones add up to under 1.5% of the sample.

The cysteine opens and the phenylalanine closes a CDR3 of 13 amino acids. Kept here is only the CDR3 DNA, which spans 39 bases and is read in frame from base 1. From the germline V gene, CDR1 is MRHNA and CDR2 is SNTAGT. Trimming removed 5 bases from V and 5 bases from J, leaving 12 bases between the germline ends. Whole blood was collected in K2EDTA tubes by collaborating institutions according to the institutions' own protocols. For TCRbeta analysis, collaborators shipped samples in one of three forms: frozen whole blood, isolated PBMCs, or DNA extracted from either of those sample types. Paper-wide results and their limitations: The quantity of clinical and demographic metadata differed by source and by participant and was supplied without curation.

The source of this sequence is a man aged 25-40 years with acute or convalescent COVID-19. This receptor chain uses TRBV6-4 and TRBJ1-1; a tentative D call is TRBD1 (5 bases match). The sequenced material came from peripheral blood. Here is the DNA: TGTGCCAGCAGTCCAACAGGTTTGACTGAAGCTTTCTTT. Its coded protein is CASSPTGLTEAFF.